What follows are 30 T cell receptor beta chains derived from one specimen sequenced in a study of response to subunit inactivated influenza vaccine. From the RT-PCR reads, TCRdb called clonotypes with MiXCR, one entry per CDR3 protein. The sample holds about 800,000 distinct CDR3 sequences; about 20% are singletons and the top ten take 10%. This sample comprised PBMCs from blood, obtained more than 4 days after vaccination. All receptors come from a man over 45 who received an inactivated influenza vaccine.

The chain couples TRBV20-1 to TRBJ2-1; no firm D call. V dropped 1 base and J dropped 0 bases, with 10 bases sitting between them. This CDR3 has 15 amino acids. CDR1 is DFQATT, CDR2 SNEGSKA, per germline (reference sequence). CDR3 protein: CSARVGSASYNEQFF. The CDR3 DNA reads TGCAGTGCTAGAGTGGGCAGTGCCTCCTACAATGAGCAGTTCTTC.

The gene calls are TRBV6-1 and TRBJ2-6; possibly TRBD1 or TRBD2 for D (5 bases each). Trimming stripped 5 bases from V and 4 bases from J, with 21 bases between. The length of the CDR3 is 18 residues. Germline-derived CDR1 and CDR2 are MNHNS and SASEGT. The CDR3 nucleotides read TGTGCCAGCAGTCCAGAGGGGAGCAGTTTCTCCGGGGCCAACGTCCTGACTTTC. Amino acids: CASSPEGSSFSGANVLTF.

This clonotype was found a few times. This chain joins TRBV24-1 and TRBJ2-1, with D maybe TRBD2 (6 bases). The CDR3 covers 15 residues. Trimming cost V 3 bases and J 5 bases, with 13 bases left between them. From germline, CDR1 is KGHDR and CDR2 SFDVKD. CDR3 protein: CATSDPGRSDNEQFF. DNA of the CDR3: TGTGCCACCAGTGATCCGGGGAGGTCGGACAATGAGCAGTTCTTC.

This sequence joins TRBV5-1 and TRBJ1-4; weak D call: TRBD1 (6 bases). Germline values: CDR1 SGHRS, CDR2 YFSETQ. This CDR3 region has 13 residues. Deletions cut 4 bases from V and 14 bases from J, with 18 bases between. The DNA of the CDR3 is TGCGCCAGCAGCCTCGCTAAGGGGGTCGACCTGTTTTTT. This sequence encodes CASSLAKGVDLFF.

This clonotype was seen more than once but under ten times. J is TRBJ1-1 and V is TRBV6-5; D call uncertain. Germline CDR1 MNHEY, CDR2 SVGAGI. Trimming shortened V by 2 bases and J by 0 bases, and 7 bases separated the two germline ends. There are 14 residues in the CDR3. CDR3 region: CASSYGHVNTEAFF. In nucleotides, the CDR3 is TGTGCCAGCAGTTACGGGCACGTGAACACTGAAGCTTTCTTT.

The chain couples TRBV5-1 to TRBJ1-2, with D possibly TRBD1 on 5 matching bases. From germline, CDR1 is SGHRS and CDR2 YFSETQ. V lost 4 bases and J lost 5, with 12 bases in between. The CDR3 runs to 13 residues. Written as DNA, the CDR3 is TGCGCCAGCAGCGCCACCGGGACGTATGGCTACACCTTC. Translated: CASSATGTYGYTF.

The V gene is TRBV28, the J gene TRBJ2-5; D is uncertain. Trimming removed 6 bases at V and 4 bases at J, with 12 bases between. The germline CDR1 and CDR2 sequences are MDHEN and SYDVKM. The CDR3 sequence is 13 residues long. The CDR3 nucleotides are TGTGCCAGCAGCCGTCCCCCCGTAGAGACCCAGTACTTC. Its translation is CASSRPPVETQYF.

This clonotype came up a few times. The V call is TRBV20-1, the J call TRBJ2-7; tentative D call: TRBD1 (6 bases). Germline V CDR1 and CDR2: DFQATT, SNEGSKA (reference sequence). CDR3 size: 14 residues. V was shortened by 2 bases and J by 0 bases, with 11 bases between the two germline ends. DNA of the CDR3: TGCAGTGCTAGAAGACAGGAAAACTCCTACGAGCAGTACTTC. Encoded protein: CSARRQENSYEQYF.

The CDR3, as DNA: TGTGCCAGCAATGGACAGGGAGAGAATCAGCCCCAGCATTTT. Translating gives CASNGQGENQPQHF. The chain links TRBV12-3 or TRBV12-4 to TRBJ1-5, with 8 bases identical to TRBD1. Trimming cost V 7 bases and J 4 bases; bases outside gene matches: 6. The CDR3 extends over 14 amino acids.

The chain has TRBV27 and TRBJ2-7; 14 bases match TRBD2. The junction had 5 bases not matched to a gene; V was cut back by 5 bases and J by 5 bases. From germline, CDR1 is MNHEY and CDR2 SMNVEV (reference sequence). The CDR3 loop spans 15 amino acids. For the CDR3, the DNA is TGTGCCAGCAGTCAGGGACTAGCGGGAGTGAACGAGCAGTACTTC. This sequence encodes CASSQGLAGVNEQYF.

The rearrangement uses TRBV28 and TRBJ2-1; 10 bases match TRBD2. J was trimmed by 7 bases and V by 4 bases; bases with no gene match: 7. The CDR3 contains 15 residues. Germline V gene data show CDR1 as MDHEN and CDR2 as SYDVKM. The CDR3 DNA sequence: TGTGCCAGCAGTTCGGCTAGCGGGAGATTTAATGAGCAGTTCTTC. It is translated as CASSSASGRFNEQFF.

At least ten counts were recorded for this clonotype. J is TRBJ1-1 and V is TRBV6-2 or TRBV6-3, with TRBD1 matching 8 bases. This CDR3 is 19 amino acids long. CDR1 is MNHEY and CDR2 is SVGEGT in the germline V gene. V was clipped by 6 bases and J by 1 base; unmatched bases: 19. In DNA, the CDR3 is TGTGCCAGCAGGCCCAACCGATTTTGGACAGGGCCAGGGAACACTGAAGCTTTCTTT. Translation: CASRPNRFWTGPGNTEAFF.

This clonotype was seen ten or more times. V and J are TRBV20-1 and TRBJ2-3; D might be TRBD1 or TRBD2, each matching 5 bases. The germline CDR1 and CDR2 sequences are DFQATT and SNEGSKA (reference sequence). V was cut by 7 bases and J by 6 bases, with 20 bases left in between. This CDR3 is built from 14 residues. For the CDR3, the DNA is TGCAGTGTTGCCGGGACGGTCCCCCCGGATACGCAGTATTTT. Protein: CSVAGTVPPDTQYF.

This clonotype was counted a few times. V and J are TRBV6-1 and TRBJ1-3; 8 bases map to TRBD1. J gave up 4 bases and V 3 bases, and 5 bases lay outside the gene matches. The CDR3 spans 15 residues. Germline CDR1 is MNHNS and CDR2 is SASEGT. This chain's CDR3 is CASSEIRGRGNTIYF. In DNA, the CDR3 is TGTGCCAGCAGTGAGATCAGGGGGCGAGGAAACACCATATATTTT.

CDR3 sequence (DNA): TGCAGTGCTAGAGATGGGCTAGCGGGGGCCCCCTCTGGGGCCAACGTCCTGACTTTC. It yields the protein CSARDGLAGAPSGANVLTF. This chain uses TRBV20-1 with TRBJ2-6; 10 nucleotides line up with TRBD2. Germline CDR1 is DFQATT and CDR2 is SNEGSKA (reference sequence). This CDR3 comprises 19 residues. The V and J ends lost 0 bases and 0 bases, in that order; junction bases with no gene match: 8.

The CDR3 loop reads CSARGPGQSSYEQYF. CDR3 nucleotide sequence: TGCAGTGCTAGAGGACCGGGACAGTCCTCCTACGAGCAGTACTTC. This chain connects TRBV20-1 to TRBJ2-7; 7 nucleotides match TRBD1. J lost 0 bases, V lost 1 base, and 6 bases had no gene match. From germline, CDR1 is DFQATT and CDR2 SNEGSKA (reference sequence). The CDR3 extends over 15 amino acids.

This clonotype has at least ten counts. The chain carries TRBV4-3 and TRBJ2-1; D gene ambiguous. The germline V and J ends were trimmed by 0 bases and 0 bases, with 9 bases remaining between them. This CDR3 spans 16 amino acids. Germline lookup yields CDR1 LGHNA and CDR2 YSLEER. For the CDR3, the DNA is TGCGCCAGCAGCCAAGATACGGAGCCCTCCTACAATGAGCAGTTCTTC. Its translation: CASSQDTEPSYNEQFF.

The genes are TRBV14 and TRBJ2-1, with D possibly being TRBD2 (6 bases). Germline V lookup: CDR1 SGHDN, CDR2 FVKESK. The CDR3 extends over 12 amino acids. V was pared by 4 bases and J by 8 bases, with 9 bases between. CDR3 bases: TGTGCCAGCAGCCGTAAGCGGGATGAGCAGTTCTTC. It translates to CASSRKRDEQFF. Combining the CDR3 with reference TRBV14 and TRBJ2-1 gives the whole variable domain EAGVTQFPSHSVIEKGQTVTLRCDPISGHDNLYWYRRVMGKEIKFLLHFVKESKQDESGMPNNRFLAERTGGTYSTLKVQPAELEDSGVYFCASSRKRDEQFFGPGTRLTVL.

Here the CDR3 DNA reads TGCAGCGTTGAAGAGGGTCTGGATGGCTACACCTTC. Translating it yields CSVEEGLDGYTF. J is TRBJ1-2 and V is TRBV29-1; D is ambiguous. Germline V gene lookup returns CDR1 SQVTM and CDR2 ANQGSEA. The CDR3 runs to 12 residues. V was shortened by 0 bases and J by 6 bases, with 8 bases between the two germline ends. The full variable domain, rest sourced from reference TRBV29-1 and TRBJ1-2, is SAVISQKPSRDICQRGTSLTIQCQVDSQVTMMFWYRQQPGQSLTLIATANQGSEATYESGFVIDKFPISRPNLTFSTLTVSNMSPEDSSIYLCSVEEGLDGYTFGSGTRLTVV.

This clonotype has only a few counts. V and J are TRBV5-6 and TRBJ2-2; D is perhaps TRBD1 (6 bases). V was trimmed by 7 bases and J by 3 bases, leaving 13 bases between them. The CDR3 is 14 residues long. Per germline, CDR1 SGHDT and CDR2 YYEEEE. As DNA, the CDR3 is TGTGCCAGCCACTCGTCAGGGGACACCGGGGAGCTGTTTTTT. Its translation is CASHSSGDTGELFF.

This clonotype was detected ten times or more. The rearrangement uses TRBV20-1 and TRBJ2-1, with 9 nucleotides matching TRBD1. Trimming took 5 bases from V and 5 from J; bases not matched to a gene: 7. The CDR3 has 14 residues. Germline loops: CDR1 DFQATT, CDR2 SNEGSKA (reference sequence). The CDR3 loop reads CSAHYRGHDNEQFF. The CDR3 nucleotides read TGCAGTGCTCACTACAGGGGGCACGACAATGAGCAGTTCTTC.

This clonotype was picked up a small number of times. The chain joins TRBV7-2 to TRBJ2-5; a weak D match, TRBD2 (5 bases). This CDR3 has 14 residues. V lost 5 bases and J lost 1, with 11 bases in between. Germline V lookup: CDR1 SGHTA, CDR2 FQGNSA. CDR3 in DNA: TGTGCCAGCAGCGGGGAGTGGGGCCAAGAGACCCAGTACTTC. Translating it yields CASSGEWGQETQYF.

This clonotype was seen at least ten times. This sequence joins TRBV4-3 and TRBJ1-3; D remains unclear. This CDR3 region has 15 residues. Trimming took off 0 bases at V and 0 bases at J, with 6 bases between the two ends. Germline CDR1 and CDR2: LGHNA and YSLEER. The CDR3 region has the DNA TGCGCCAGCAGCCAAGATCCCAGCTCTGGAAACACCATATATTTT. It encodes CASSQDPSSGNTIYF.

The gene calls are TRBV15 and TRBJ2-1; a possible D gene is TRBD2 (5 bases). The germline CDR1 and CDR2 sequences are LNHNV and YYDKDF (reference sequence). V was pared by 0 bases and J by 6 bases, with 15 bases between. The CDR3 has 16 amino acids. CDR3 sequence: CATSRDQDSSANEQFF. In nucleotides, the CDR3 is TGTGCCACCAGCAGAGATCAGGACTCCTCCGCCAATGAGCAGTTCTTC.

This clonotype was counted a few times. The V gene is TRBV7-2, the J gene TRBJ1-4; D unclear. CDR3 size: 13 residues. Trimming left V 2 bases short and J 8 bases short, with 9 bases between. Germline CDR1 reads SGHTA; CDR2 reads FQGNSA. The CDR3 protein is CASSLMQGEKLFF. The CDR3 nucleotides read TGTGCCAGCAGCTTAATGCAAGGAGAAAAACTGTTTTTT.

The chain links TRBV7-3 to TRBJ2-1; 11 positions agree with TRBD2. The CDR3 contains 17 residues. Germline CDR1 SGHTA, CDR2 FQGTGA. V trimming: 5 bases; J trimming: 5 bases; junction bases outside the gene matches: 11. The CDR3 protein is CASSPSSGTSGNNEQFF. CDR3 DNA: TGTGCCAGCAGCCCCTCATCGGGGACTAGCGGCAACAATGAGCAGTTCTTC.

This clonotype turned up a few times. The chain links TRBV7-9 to TRBJ1-1, with 8 bases aligning to TRBD1. The CDR3 covers 14 residues. The germline CDR1 and CDR2 sequences are SEHNR and FQNEAQ (reference sequence). After removal of 5 bases from V and 1 base from J, the junction contained 3 bases not matched to a gene. As DNA, the CDR3 is TGTGCCAGCAGCCGCGGGACAGGGAACACTGAAGCTTTCTTT. Its protein is CASSRGTGNTEAFF.

The chain couples TRBV28 to TRBJ2-5, with D maybe TRBD1 (6 bases). Trimming stripped 5 bases from V and 3 bases from J, with 16 bases between. This CDR3 spans 15 amino acids. Germline-derived CDR1 and CDR2 are MDHEN and SYDVKM. CDR3 nucleotides: TGTGCCAGCAGTGCGCTCCAGGGGCGCAAAGAGACCCAGTACTTC. This codes for CASSALQGRKETQYF.

V gene TRBV2 combines with J gene TRBJ1-5; D gene ambiguous. The CDR3 runs to 13 residues. The germline CDR1 and CDR2 sequences are SNHLY and FYNNEI. V gave up 4 bases and J gave up 4 bases, with 8 bases separating them. The CDR3 is CASSVQKNQPQHF. DNA of the CDR3: TGTGCCAGCAGTGTCCAGAAAAATCAGCCCCAGCATTTT.

The chain employs TRBV6-1 and TRBJ2-1; D unclear. The CDR3 is made up of 13 amino acids. Between the trimmed V and J ends, which lost 3 bases and 4 bases, there was a span of 7 bases. CDR1 and CDR2 from the germline V gene are MNHNS and SASEGT. In nucleotides, the CDR3 is TGTGCCAGCAGTGAGTTACAGTACAATGAGCAGTTCTTC. Its protein is CASSELQYNEQFF.